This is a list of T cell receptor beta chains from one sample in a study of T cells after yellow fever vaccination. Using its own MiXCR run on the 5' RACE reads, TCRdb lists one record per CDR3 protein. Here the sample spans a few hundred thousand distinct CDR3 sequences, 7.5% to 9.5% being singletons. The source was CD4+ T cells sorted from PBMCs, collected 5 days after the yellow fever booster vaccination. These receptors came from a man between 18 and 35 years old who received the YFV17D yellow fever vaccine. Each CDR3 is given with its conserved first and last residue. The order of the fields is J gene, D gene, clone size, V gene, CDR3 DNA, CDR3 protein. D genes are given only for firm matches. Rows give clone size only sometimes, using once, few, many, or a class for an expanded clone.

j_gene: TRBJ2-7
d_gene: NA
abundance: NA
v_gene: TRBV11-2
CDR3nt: TGTGCCAGCAGCATCAGGGGACTCTCCTACGAGCAGTACTTC
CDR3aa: CASSIRGLSYEQYF

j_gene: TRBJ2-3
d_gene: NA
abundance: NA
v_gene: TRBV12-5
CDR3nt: TGTGCTAGTGGTTTAAACTTGGAGAATACGCAGTATTTT
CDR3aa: CASGLNLENTQYF

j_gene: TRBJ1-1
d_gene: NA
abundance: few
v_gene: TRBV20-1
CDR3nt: TGCAGTGCGTGCGGGGCGGCCAGGGCGGAAGCTTTCTTT
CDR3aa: CSACGAARAEAFF

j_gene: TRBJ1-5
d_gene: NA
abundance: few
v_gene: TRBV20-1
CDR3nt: TGCAGTGCTAAGGGAGGTAGCAATCAGCCCCAGCATTTT
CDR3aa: CSAKGGSNQPQHF

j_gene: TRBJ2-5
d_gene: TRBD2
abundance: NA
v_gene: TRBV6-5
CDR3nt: TGTGCCAGCAGTACCTGGCTAGCGGGGGCCGAAGAGACCCAGTACTTC
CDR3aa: CASSTWLAGAEETQYF

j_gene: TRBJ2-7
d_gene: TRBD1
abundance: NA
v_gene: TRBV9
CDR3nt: TGTGCCAGCAGTGGACAGGTTGGGTCCTACGAGCAGTACTTC
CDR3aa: CASSGQVGSYEQYF

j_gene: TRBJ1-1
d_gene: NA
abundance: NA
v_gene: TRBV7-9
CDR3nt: TGTGCCAGCAGCTTCGAAGAAGCTTTCTTT
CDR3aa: CASSFEEAFF

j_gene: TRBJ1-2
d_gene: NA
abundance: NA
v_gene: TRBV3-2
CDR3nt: TGTGCCAGCAGCCAGGACTACAGGGGCCGGAATGATGGCTACACCTTC
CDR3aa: CASSQDYRGRNDGYTF

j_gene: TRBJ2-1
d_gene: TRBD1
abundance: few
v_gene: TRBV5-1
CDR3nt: TGCGCCAGCAGCCTACCAGGGACAGCGTTTAATGAGCAGTTCTTC
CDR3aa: CASSLPGTAFNEQFF

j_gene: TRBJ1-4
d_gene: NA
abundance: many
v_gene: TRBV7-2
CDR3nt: TGTGCCAGCAGCTTACGCCAGGGAGGTGAAAAACTGTTTTTT
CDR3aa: CASSLRQGGEKLFF

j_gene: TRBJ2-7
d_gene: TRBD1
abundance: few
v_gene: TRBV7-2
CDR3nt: TGTGCCAGCAGCCTGGGACAGGGCAGTGGCGAGCAGTACTTC
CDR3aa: CASSLGQGSGEQYF

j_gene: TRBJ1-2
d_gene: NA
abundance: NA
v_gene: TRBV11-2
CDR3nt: TGTGCCAGCAGCTTAGGTCAGAAGTACTATGGCTACACCTTC
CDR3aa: CASSLGQKYYGYTF

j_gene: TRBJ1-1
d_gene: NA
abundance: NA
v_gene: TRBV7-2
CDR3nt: TGTGCCAGCAGCTTCCCGACGGAAACCGCGGGCGCTTTCTTT
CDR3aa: CASSFPTETAGAFF

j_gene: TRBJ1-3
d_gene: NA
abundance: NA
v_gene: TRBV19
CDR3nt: TGTGCCAGTAGTCGGGCGGAGGACTCTGGAAACACCATATATTTT
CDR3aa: CASSRAEDSGNTIYF

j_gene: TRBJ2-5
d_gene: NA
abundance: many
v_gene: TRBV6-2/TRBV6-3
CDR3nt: TGTGCCACAGCACCCGGGGAGGAGACCCAGTACTTC
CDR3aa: CATAPGEETQYF

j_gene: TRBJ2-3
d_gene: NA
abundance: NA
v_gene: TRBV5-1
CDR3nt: TGCGCCAGCAGTCGGGGAAGGCAGTATTTT
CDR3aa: CASSRGRQYF

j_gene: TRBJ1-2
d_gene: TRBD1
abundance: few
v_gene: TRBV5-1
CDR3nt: TGCGCCAGCAGCTTTGATGGCCCTTCAGCCGGGACAGGGTATGGCTACACCTTC
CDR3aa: CASSFDGPSAGTGYGYTF

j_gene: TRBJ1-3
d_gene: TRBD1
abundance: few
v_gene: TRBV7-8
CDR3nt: TGTGCGTCCTCCCGGGGAGGGGGCGAGGTGAACACCATATATTTT
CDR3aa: CASSRGGGEVNTIYF

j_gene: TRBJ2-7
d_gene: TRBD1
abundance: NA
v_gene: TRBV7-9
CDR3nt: TGTGCCAGCAGCTTACCCGACAGGGCATACTACGAGCAGTACTTC
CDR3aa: CASSLPDRAYYEQYF

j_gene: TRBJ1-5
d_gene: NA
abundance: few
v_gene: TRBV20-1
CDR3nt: TGCAGTGCTAGAGATCGCGATCAGCCCCAGCATTTT
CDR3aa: CSARDRDQPQHF

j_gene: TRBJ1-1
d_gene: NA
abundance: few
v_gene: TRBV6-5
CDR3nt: TGTGCCAGCAGTTTCGGGGGCACGGGGACTGAAGCTTTCTTT
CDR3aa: CASSFGGTGTEAFF

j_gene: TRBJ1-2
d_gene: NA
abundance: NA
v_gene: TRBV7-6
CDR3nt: TGTGCCAGCAGCTTAGAAAGCGGGGGCTCCTATGGCTACACCTTC
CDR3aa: CASSLESGGSYGYTF

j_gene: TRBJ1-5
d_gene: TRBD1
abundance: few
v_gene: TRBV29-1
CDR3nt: TGCAGCGTTGAAACAGGGGAGGATCAGCCCCAGCATTTT
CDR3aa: CSVETGEDQPQHF

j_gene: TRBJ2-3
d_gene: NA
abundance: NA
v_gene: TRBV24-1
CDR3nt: TGTGCCACCAGTGATTTTGCTCGAGCCGATACGCAGTATTTT
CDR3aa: CATSDFARADTQYF

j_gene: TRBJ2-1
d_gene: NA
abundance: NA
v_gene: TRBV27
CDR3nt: TGTGCCAGCAGTTCGATAGGGCAGGGTGTTATTAATGAGCAGTTCTTC
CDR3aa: CASSSIGQGVINEQFF

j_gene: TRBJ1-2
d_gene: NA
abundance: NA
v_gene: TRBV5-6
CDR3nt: TGTGCCAGCAGCTCACGACGGGAAGCCTATGGCTACACCTTC
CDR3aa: CASSSRREAYGYTF

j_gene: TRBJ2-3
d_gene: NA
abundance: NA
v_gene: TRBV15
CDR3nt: TGTGCCACCAGCACGGCGTTTAGCACAGATACGCAGTATTTT
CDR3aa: CATSTAFSTDTQYF

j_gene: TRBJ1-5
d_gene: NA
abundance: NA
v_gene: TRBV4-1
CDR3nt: TGCGCCAGCAGCCAAGATCTCGGGGGAAATCAGCCCCAGCATTTT
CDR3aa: CASSQDLGGNQPQHF

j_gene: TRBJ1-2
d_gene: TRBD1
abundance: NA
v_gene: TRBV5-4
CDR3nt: TGTGCCAGCAGCTCGCCGATGACAGGGATCGGCTATGGCTACACCTTC
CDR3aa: CASSSPMTGIGYGYTF

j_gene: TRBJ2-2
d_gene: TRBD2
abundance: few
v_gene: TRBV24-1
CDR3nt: TGTGCCACCAGTGCTACAGCGGGGGGCACCGGGGAGCTGTTTTTT
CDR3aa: CATSATAGGTGELFF

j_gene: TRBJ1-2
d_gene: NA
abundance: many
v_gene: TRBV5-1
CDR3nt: TGCGCCAGCAGCTTGGTAGTCGGGGGCAACTATGGCTACACCTTC
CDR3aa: CASSLVVGGNYGYTF

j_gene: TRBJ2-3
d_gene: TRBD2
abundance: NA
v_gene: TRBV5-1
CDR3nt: TGCGCCAGCAGCCCCACGTCGTCCCAGCGGGGGGGCCGGAAAGATACGCAGTATTTT
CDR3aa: CASSPTSSQRGGRKDTQYF

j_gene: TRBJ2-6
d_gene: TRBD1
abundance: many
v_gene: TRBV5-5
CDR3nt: TGTGCCAGCAGTTTTACAGGGGGGCCTGGGGCCAACGTCCTGACTTTC
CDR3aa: CASSFTGGPGANVLTF

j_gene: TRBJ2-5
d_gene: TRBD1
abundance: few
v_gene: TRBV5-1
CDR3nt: TGCGCCAGCAGCATTCAGGGGGAATCGGAGACCCAGTACTTC
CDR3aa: CASSIQGESETQYF

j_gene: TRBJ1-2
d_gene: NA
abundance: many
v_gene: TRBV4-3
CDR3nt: TGCGCCAGCAGCCAAGAAGGGAGCAACTATGGCTACACCTTC
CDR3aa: CASSQEGSNYGYTF

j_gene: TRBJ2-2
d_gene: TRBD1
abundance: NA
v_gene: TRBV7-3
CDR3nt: TGTGCCAGCAGCTGGACAGGGGCTTACGGGGAGCTGTTTTTT
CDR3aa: CASSWTGAYGELFF

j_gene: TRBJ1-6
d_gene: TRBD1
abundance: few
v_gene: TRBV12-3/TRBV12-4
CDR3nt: TGTGCCAGCAGTCCTAGACAGGGGGCGAATTCACCCCTCCACTTT
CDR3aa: CASSPRQGANSPLHF

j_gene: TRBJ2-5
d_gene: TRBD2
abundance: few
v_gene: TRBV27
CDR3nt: TGTGCCAGCAGTTTGAAGGGGACTAGCGTAGAGACCCAGTACTTC
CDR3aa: CASSLKGTSVETQYF

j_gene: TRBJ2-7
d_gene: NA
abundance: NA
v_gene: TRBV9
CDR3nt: TGTGCCAGCAGTCCTAATGAGGGGGGGACCTACGAGCAGTACTTC
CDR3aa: CASSPNEGGTYEQYF

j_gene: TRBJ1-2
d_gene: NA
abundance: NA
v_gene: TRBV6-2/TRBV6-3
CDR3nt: TGTGCCAGCAGTTGGGCGAGGGGCTACACCTTC
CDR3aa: CASSWARGYTF

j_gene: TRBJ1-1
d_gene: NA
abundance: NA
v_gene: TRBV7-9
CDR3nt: TGTGCCAGCAGCTCTGAGACCGGGACTGAAGCTTTCTTT
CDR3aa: CASSSETGTEAFF

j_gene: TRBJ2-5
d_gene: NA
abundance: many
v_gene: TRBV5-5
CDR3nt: TGTGCCAGCAGCTTATCTCCCAGCGGGGAGACCCAGTACTTC
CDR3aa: CASSLSPSGETQYF

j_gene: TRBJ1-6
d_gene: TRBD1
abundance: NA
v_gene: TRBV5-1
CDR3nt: TGCGCCAGCAGCCCGAAGGGGACAGGGGCCTCACCCCTCCACTTT
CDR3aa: CASSPKGTGASPLHF

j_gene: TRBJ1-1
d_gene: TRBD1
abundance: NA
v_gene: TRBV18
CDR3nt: TGTGCCAGCTCACCACGACAGGGTCACACTGAAGCTTTCTTT
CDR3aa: CASSPRQGHTEAFF

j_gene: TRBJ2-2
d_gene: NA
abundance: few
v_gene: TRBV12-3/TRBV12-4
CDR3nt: TGTGCCAGCAGCTCCCGGGGTCTTTGGTCGAACACCGGGGAGCTGTTTTTT
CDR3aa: CASSSRGLWSNTGELFF

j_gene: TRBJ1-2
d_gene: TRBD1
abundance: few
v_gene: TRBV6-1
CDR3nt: TGTGCCAGCAGTTCAGGGGGCTGGATCTATGGCTACACCTTC
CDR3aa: CASSSGGWIYGYTF

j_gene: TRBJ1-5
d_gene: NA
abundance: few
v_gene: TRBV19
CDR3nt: TGTGCCAGTAGCCAAGGGCCTGGGTTGCGAGAGCCCCAGCATTTT
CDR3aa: CASSQGPGLREPQHF

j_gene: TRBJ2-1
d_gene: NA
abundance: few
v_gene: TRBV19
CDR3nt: TGTGCCAGTAGCCGGACCCAGGACATCAACAATGAGCAGTTCTTC
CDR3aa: CASSRTQDINNEQFF

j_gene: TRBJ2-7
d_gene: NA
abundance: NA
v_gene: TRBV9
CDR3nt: TGTGCCAGCAGCCCGACAACAGTTTTAGGGGAGCAGTACTTC
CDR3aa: CASSPTTVLGEQYF

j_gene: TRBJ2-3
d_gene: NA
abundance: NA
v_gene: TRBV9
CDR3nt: TGTGCCAGCAGCGTAGGGCAGGGGCCCACAGATACGCAGTATTTT
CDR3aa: CASSVGQGPTDTQYF

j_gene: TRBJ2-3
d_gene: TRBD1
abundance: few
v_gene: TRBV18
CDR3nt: TGTGCCAGCTCACCACGATCAGGGGGCAGGGATACGCAGTATTTT
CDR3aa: CASSPRSGGRDTQYF

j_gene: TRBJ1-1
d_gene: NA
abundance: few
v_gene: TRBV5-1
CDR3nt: TGCGCCAGCAGCTCGTCGGGGATGAACACTGAAGCTTTCTTT
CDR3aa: CASSSSGMNTEAFF